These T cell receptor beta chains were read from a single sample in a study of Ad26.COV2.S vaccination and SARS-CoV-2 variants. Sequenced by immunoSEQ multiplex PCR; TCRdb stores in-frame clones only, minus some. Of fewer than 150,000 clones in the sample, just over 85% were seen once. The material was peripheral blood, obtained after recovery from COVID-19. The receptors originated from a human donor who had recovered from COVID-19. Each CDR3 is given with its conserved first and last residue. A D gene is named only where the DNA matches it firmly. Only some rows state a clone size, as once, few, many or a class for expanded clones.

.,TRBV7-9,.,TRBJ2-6,CASSPGPKVLTF,TGTGCCAGCAGCCCCGGACCCAAGGTCCTGACTTTC
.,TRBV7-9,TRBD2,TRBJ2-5,CASSLARAGGQQETQYF,TGTGCCAGCAGCTTAGCGCGAGCGGGGGGCCAGCAAGAGACCCAGTACTTC
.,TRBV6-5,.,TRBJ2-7,CASTPRGASYEQYF,TGTGCCAGCACCCCTAGGGGAGCCTCCTACGAGCAGTACTTC
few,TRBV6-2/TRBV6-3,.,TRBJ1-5,CASSLYGNQPQHF,TGTGCCAGCAGCTTATACGGCAATCAGCCCCAGCATTTT
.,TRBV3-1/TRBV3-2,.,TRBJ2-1,CASSQGVIGARYNEQFF,TGTGCCAGCAGCCAGGGGGTCATAGGGGCCCGCTACAATGAGCAGTTCTTC
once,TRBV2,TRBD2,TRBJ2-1,CASSGERGGLGEQFF,TGTGCCAGCAGTGGGGAGCGGGGGGGCCTCGGTGAGCAGTTCTTC
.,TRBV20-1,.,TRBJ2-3,CSASLTSSSSTDTQYF,TGCAGTGCTAGTCTAACTAGTTCCTCTAGCACAGATACGCAGTATTTT
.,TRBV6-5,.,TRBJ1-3,CASSLTITSGNTIYF,TGTGCCAGCAGTTTAACCATCACGTCTGGAAACACCATATATTTT
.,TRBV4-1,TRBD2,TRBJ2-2,CASSQEAGGLGGELFF,TGCGCCAGCAGCCAAGAGGCGGGGGGGTTGGGCGGGGAGCTGTTTTTT
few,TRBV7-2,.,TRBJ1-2,CASSPLPGGYTF,TGTGCCAGCAGCCCCCTCCCGGGTGGCTACACCTTC
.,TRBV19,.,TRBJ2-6,CASSIALLSGANVLTF,TGTGCCAGTAGTATAGCCTTACTCTCTGGGGCCAACGTCCTGACTTTC